This TCR beta chain was recovered during a study of blood T cell repertoires in COVID-19. The assay was immunoSEQ multiplex PCR, and TCRdb's table has in-frame clones only and misses some. The sample holds roughly 260,000 clones, 80% to 90% seen once. The material sequenced was PBMCs or T cells enriched from blood (not recorded which). This receptor was taken from a woman in her forties or fifties who had recovered from COVID-19.

Here the CDR3 reads CASSLWGGQPQHF. The CDR3 DNA sequence: TGTGCCAGCAGTTTATGGGGGGGTCAGCCCCAGCATTTT. The chain couples TRBV27 to TRBJ1-5; a possible D gene is TRBD1 (5 bases). The CDR3 extends over 13 amino acids. Germline V gene data show CDR1 as MNHEY and CDR2 as SMNVEV (reference sequence). Trimming left V 1 base short and J 6 bases short, with 7 bases between.